Following are 20 T cell receptor beta chains from one sample sequenced in a study of T cell responses to AZD1222 COVID-19 vaccine. The method was immunoSEQ multiplex PCR; TCRdb's version includes in-frame clones alone and lacks a portion of them. The table shows under 130,000 clones, with about 92% occurring only once. The sequencing used peripheral blood, collected on day 0 of AZD1222 vaccination. These receptor sequences come from an adult in good health.

The chain couples TRBV7-9 to TRBJ1-1; TRBD1 might be the D (6 bases). The CDR3 has 13 residues. V was trimmed by 3 bases and J by 4 bases, leaving 9 bases between them. Germline loops: CDR1 SEHNR, CDR2 FQNEAQ (reference sequence). DNA for the CDR3: TGTGCCAGCAGCTTGGGGGGCCCCACTGAAGCTTTCTTT. It is translated as CASSLGGPTEAFF.

This clone is termed medium-sized. The rearrangement links TRBV30 to TRBJ1-5, with D maybe TRBD1 (5 bases). Trimming removed 0 bases from V and 2 bases from J, with 14 bases in between. The CDR3 spans 16 residues. CDR1 and CDR2 (germline): GTSNPN, SVGIG (reference sequence). CDR3 bases: TGTGCCTGGAGTGTAAGTGGGGGGTCTGGCAATCAGCCCCAGCATTTT. Amino acids: CAWSVSGGSGNQPQHF.

V usage is TRBV5-1 and J usage is TRBJ1-6; D is ambiguous. V lost 2 bases and J 7 bases, leaving 7 bases between the germline ends. Looked up from germline, CDR1 is SGHRS and CDR2 is YFSETQ. This CDR3 is built from 13 residues. CDR3 DNA: TGCGCCAGCAGCTTAGACCGGAATTCACCCCTCCACTTT. Protein sequence: CASSLDRNSPLHF.

This chain connects TRBV19 to TRBJ1-1, with D perhaps TRBD1 (6 bases). This CDR3 is built from 17 residues. Germline CDR1 LNHDA, CDR2 SQIVND (reference sequence). The V and J ends lost 4 bases and 2 bases respectively, with 20 bases between them. CDR3 residues: CASSRMPDRSSNTEAFF. CDR3 bases: TGTGCCAGTAGTAGGATGCCGGACAGATCATCAAACACTGAAGCTTTCTTT.

The chain has TRBV19 and TRBJ1-2; possibly TRBD1 for D (5 bases). The CDR3 spans 14 residues. V shed 7 bases and J shed 2 bases, with 14 bases lying between them. The germline V gene has CDR1 LNHDA and CDR2 SQIVND (reference sequence). The CDR3 DNA reads TGTGCCAGTAACCTGGGGGTCCTCAACTATGGCTACACCTTC. Translated: CASNLGVLNYGYTF.

This sequence joins TRBV24-1 and TRBJ2-3; 8 bases are a match to TRBD2. Germline V lookup: CDR1 KGHDR, CDR2 SFDVKD. The trim removed 5 bases at V and 2 bases at J, leaving 5 bases unmatched. The CDR3 totals 15 residues. The CDR3 DNA reads TGTGCCACCAGTGGGAGCGGGGGATCCACAGATACGCAGTATTTT. Its protein is CATSGSGGSTDTQYF.

The V and J genes are TRBV7-2 and TRBJ1-6; 8 bases fit TRBD1. Germline V lookup: CDR1 SGHTA, CDR2 FQGNSA. This CDR3 is built from 16 residues. V lost 3 bases, J lost 5 bases, and 6 bases stayed unmatched. The CDR3 reads CASSFGPGGNNSPLHF. In nucleotides, the CDR3 is TGTGCCAGCAGCTTTGGGCCAGGGGGCAATAATTCACCCCTCCACTTT.

The chain uses TRBV18 and TRBJ1-4; TRBD1 matches at 7 bases. Germline CDR1 is KGHSH and CDR2 is LQKENI. This CDR3 comprises 14 residues. V shed 6 bases, J shed 10 bases, and the junction held 11 bases outside the gene matches. The CDR3 nucleotides are TGTGCCAGCTCCCTCGACAGGGTACAGGGAAAACTGTTTTTT. Residues: CASSLDRVQGKLFF.

The chain combines TRBV7-3 with TRBJ2-5, with 7 bases matching TRBD2. Germline-derived CDR1 and CDR2 are SGHTA and FQGTGA. J gave up 2 bases and V 5 bases, and 2 bases lay outside the gene matches. This CDR3 region has 13 residues. Written as DNA, the CDR3 is TGTGCCAGCAGCCAAGCGGGACAAGAGACCCAGTACTTC. Translation gives CASSQAGQETQYF.

The chain couples TRBV29-1 to TRBJ2-7; 10 bases map to TRBD1. V gave up 1 base and J gave up 2 bases; unmatched junction bases: 8. This CDR3 spans 16 amino acids. Germline V gene data show CDR1 as SQVTM and CDR2 as ANQGSEA. The CDR3 here is CSVEGDRGRPAYEQYF. For the CDR3, the DNA is TGCAGCGTTGAAGGAGACAGGGGGCGGCCGGCCTACGAGCAGTACTTC.

V is TRBV29-1 and J is TRBJ1-5; no firm D call. V was cut by 4 bases and J by 7 bases, with 11 bases left in between. The CDR3 consists of 12 residues. Germline loops: CDR1 SQVTM, CDR2 ANQGSEA. The CDR3 sequence: CSVAGPSQPQHF. For the CDR3, the DNA is TGCAGCGTTGCGGGCCCCAGCCAGCCCCAGCATTTT. Variable domain in full (rest from reference TRBV29-1 and TRBJ1-5): SAVISQKPSRDICQRGTSLTIQCQVDSQVTMMFWYRQQPGQSLTLIATANQGSEATYESGFVIDKFPISRPNLTFSTLTVSNMSPEDSSIYLCSVAGPSQPQHFGDGTRLSIL.

The chain recombines TRBV4-3 with TRBJ2-1, with 10 nucleotides matching TRBD1. Germline V lookup: CDR1 LGHNA, CDR2 YSLEER. V lost 4 bases, J lost 14 bases, and 8 bases stayed unmatched. This CDR3 is 13 amino acids long. The CDR3 DNA sequence: TGCGCCAGCAGCCCCCGGGGACAGGGGTCAGAGTTCTTC. Translation: CASSPRGQGSEFF.

The V and J genes are TRBV13 and TRBJ2-1; 9 bases agree with TRBD2. The CDR3 has 16 amino acids. V trimming: 5 bases; J trimming: 3 bases; junction bases outside the gene matches: 8. Germline-derived CDR1 and CDR2 are PRHDT and FYEKMQ (reference sequence). CDR3 nucleotides: TGTGCCAGCAGCCCTCCAGCGGGGGGTAACTACAATGAGCAGTTCTTC. Its translation: CASSPPAGGNYNEQFF.

The chain carries TRBV29-1 and TRBJ2-7; no firm D call. Trimming took 4 bases from V and 2 from J, leaving 12 bases between them. The germline CDR1 and CDR2 sequences are SQVTM and ANQGSEA. The CDR3 is made up of 13 amino acids. The CDR3 sequence is CSVVSGSPYEQYF. In DNA, the CDR3 is TGCAGCGTTGTATCAGGTAGCCCCTACGAGCAGTACTTC.

The chain employs TRBV13 and TRBJ2-1; 7 bases map to TRBD2. The ends lost 8 bases at V and 10 bases at J; junction bases unmatched: 5. Germline CDR1 and CDR2: PRHDT and FYEKMQ (reference sequence). The CDR3 spans 11 residues. CDR3 region: CASGRVGEQFF. As DNA, the CDR3 is TGTGCCAGCGGGAGGGTAGGGGAGCAGTTCTTC.

The CDR3 loop reads CASSRTSGGVETQYF. The CDR3 DNA follows: TGTGCCAGCAGCAGGACTAGCGGGGGAGTAGAGACCCAGTACTTC. The chain is built from TRBV7-2 and TRBJ2-5; 13 bases agree with TRBD2. This CDR3 has 15 residues. V trimming: 5 bases; J trimming: 4 bases; junction bases outside the gene matches: 4. The germline gives CDR1 SGHTA, CDR2 FQGNSA. Full variable domain (remainder filled in from reference TRBV7-2 and TRBJ2-5): GAGVSQSPSNKVTEKGKDVELRCDPISGHTALYWYRQSLGQGLEFLIYFQGNSAPDKSGLPSDRFSAERTGGSVSTLTIQRTQQEDSAVYLCASSRTSGGVETQYFGPGTRLLVL.

The table lists this clone with a count of one. The CDR3 sequence is CASRALEEKLFF. The CDR3 DNA reads as TGTGCCAGCAGAGCCCTAGAGGAAAAACTGTTTTTT. The chain carries TRBV6-5 and TRBJ1-4; no clear D gene. Germline V gives CDR1 MNHEY, CDR2 SVGAGI. V dropped 6 bases and J dropped 8 bases, with 10 bases sitting between them. This CDR3 contains 12 residues.

This rearrangement joins TRBV19 to TRBJ1-1; D is undetermined. V was trimmed by 4 bases and J by 0 bases, leaving 6 bases between them. CDR1 is LNHDA and CDR2 is SQIVND in the germline V gene (reference sequence). CDR3 length equals 13 residues. The CDR3 DNA reads as TGTGCCAGTAGTACCACCCTGAACACTGAAGCTTTCTTT. This gives the protein CASSTTLNTEAFF.

The chain recombines TRBV9 with TRBJ2-1; possibly TRBD1 or TRBD2 for D (5 bases each). CDR1 is SGDLS and CDR2 is YYNGEE in the germline V gene. This CDR3 region has 16 residues. Trimming left V 0 bases short and J 0 bases short, with 10 bases between. The CDR3 loop is CASSVVGESSYNEQFF. CDR3 nucleotide sequence: TGTGCCAGCAGCGTAGTGGGGGAAAGCTCCTACAATGAGCAGTTCTTC.

The chain couples TRBV15 to TRBJ2-2; D remains unclear. V lost 4 bases and J 1 base, leaving 7 bases between the germline ends. This CDR3 is 14 amino acids long. Germline CDR1 is LNHNV and CDR2 is YYDKDF (reference sequence). The CDR3 DNA reads as TGTGCCACCAGCACCACAAGGAACACCGGGGAGCTGTTTTTT. This sequence encodes CATSTTRNTGELFF.